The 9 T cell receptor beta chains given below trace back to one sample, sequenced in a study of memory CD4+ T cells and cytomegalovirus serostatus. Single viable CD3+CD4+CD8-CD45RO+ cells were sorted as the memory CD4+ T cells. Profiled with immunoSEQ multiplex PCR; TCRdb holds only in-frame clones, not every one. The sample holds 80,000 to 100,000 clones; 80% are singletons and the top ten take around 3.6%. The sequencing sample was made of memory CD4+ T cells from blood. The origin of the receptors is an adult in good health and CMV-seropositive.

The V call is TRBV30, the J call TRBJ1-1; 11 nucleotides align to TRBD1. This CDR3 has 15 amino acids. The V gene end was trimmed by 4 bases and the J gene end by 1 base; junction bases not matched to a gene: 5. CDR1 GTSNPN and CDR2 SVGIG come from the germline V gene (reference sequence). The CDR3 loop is CAWTDRGRANTEAFF. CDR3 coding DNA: TGTGCCTGGACGGACAGGGGGCGAGCGAACACTGAAGCTTTCTTT.

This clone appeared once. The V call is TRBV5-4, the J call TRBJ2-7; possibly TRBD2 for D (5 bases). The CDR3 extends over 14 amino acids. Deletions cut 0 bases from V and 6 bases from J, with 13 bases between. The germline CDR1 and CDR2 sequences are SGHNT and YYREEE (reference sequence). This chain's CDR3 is CASSLGQREGEQYF. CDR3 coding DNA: TGTGCCAGCAGCTTGGGACAAAGAGAGGGCGAGCAGTACTTC.

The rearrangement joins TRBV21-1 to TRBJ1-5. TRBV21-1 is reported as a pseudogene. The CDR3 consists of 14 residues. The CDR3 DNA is TGTGCCAGCAGCGGGGCTGGGGGGCTTAAGCCCCAGCATTTT. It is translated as CASSGAGGLKPQHF.

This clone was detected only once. For the CDR3, the DNA is TGTGCCAGCAGTTCCACAGGGGATACGTCCTACAATGAGCAGTTCTTC. Translating it yields CASSSTGDTSYNEQFF. The V call is TRBV27, the J call TRBJ2-1, with 7 bases matching TRBD1. Germline trimming cut 4 bases from V and 1 base from J; bases unmatched to any gene: 7. The CDR3 extends over 16 amino acids. Germline assignment: CDR1 MNHEY and CDR2 SMNVEV (reference sequence).

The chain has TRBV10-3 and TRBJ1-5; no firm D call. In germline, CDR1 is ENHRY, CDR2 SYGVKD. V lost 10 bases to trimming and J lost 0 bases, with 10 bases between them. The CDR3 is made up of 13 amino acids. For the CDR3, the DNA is TGTGCCACCCATACAGATAGCAATCAGCCCCAGCATTTT. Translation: CATHTDSNQPQHF.

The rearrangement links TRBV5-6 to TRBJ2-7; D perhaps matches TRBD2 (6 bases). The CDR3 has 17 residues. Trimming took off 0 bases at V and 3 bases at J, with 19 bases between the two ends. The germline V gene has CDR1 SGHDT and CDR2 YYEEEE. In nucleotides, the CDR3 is TGTGCCAGCAGCTTGGCCGGCCGAGGGTGGGGGGTCTACGAGCAGTACTTC. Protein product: CASSLAGRGWGVYEQYF.

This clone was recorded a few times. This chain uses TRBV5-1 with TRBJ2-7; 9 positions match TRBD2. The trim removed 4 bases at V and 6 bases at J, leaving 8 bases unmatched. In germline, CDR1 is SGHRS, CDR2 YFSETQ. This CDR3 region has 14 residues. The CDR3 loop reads CASSNGLANGEQYF. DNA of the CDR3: TGCGCCAGCAGCAACGGACTAGCGAACGGCGAGCAGTACTTC. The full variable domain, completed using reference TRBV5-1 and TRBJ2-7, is KAGVTQTPRYLIKTRGQQVTLSCSPISGHRSVSWYQQTPGQGLQFLFEYFSETQRNKGNFPGRFSGRQFSNSRSEMNVSTLELGDSALYLCASSNGLANGEQYFGPGTRLTVT.

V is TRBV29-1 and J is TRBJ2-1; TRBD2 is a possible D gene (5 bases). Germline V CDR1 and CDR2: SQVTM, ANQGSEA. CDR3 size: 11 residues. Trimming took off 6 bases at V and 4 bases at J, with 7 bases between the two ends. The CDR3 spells CSVLVYNEQFF. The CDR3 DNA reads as TGCAGCGTACTAGTGTACAATGAGCAGTTCTTC.

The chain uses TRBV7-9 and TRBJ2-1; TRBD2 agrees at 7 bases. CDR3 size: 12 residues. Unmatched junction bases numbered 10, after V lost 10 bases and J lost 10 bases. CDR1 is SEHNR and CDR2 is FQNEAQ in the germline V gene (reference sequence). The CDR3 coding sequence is TGTGCCACCCTCGGCGGGGGAGGGGAGCAGTTCTTC. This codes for CATLGGGGEQFF.